This note documents a single T cell receptor (beta chain) sequence. As yet, its antigen is unknown. This entry is derived from a study of T cell responses to AZD1222 COVID-19 vaccine. Findings and caveats of the study: The donor group comprised mostly white British people and more females; the analysis possibly underestimated clonal diversity.

TCRdb's copy holds only in-frame clones and misses some; the assay was immunoSEQ multiplex PCR. The table shows roughly 93,000 clones, with roughly nine tenths occurring only once. Germline V gene lookup returns CDR1 SGHTA and CDR2 FQGNSA. This CDR3 spans 11 amino acids. Trimming stripped 2 bases from V and 5 bases from J, with 1 base between. The source material was peripheral blood, sampled 28 days after the second AZD1222 dose. The rearrangement joins TRBV7-2 to TRBJ1-3, with D unclear. The source of this sequence is an adult who received the AZD1222 COVID-19 vaccine. The DNA of the CDR3 is TGTGCCAGCAGCTTACGAAACACCATATATTTT. Protein sequence: CASSLRNTIYF.